This T cell receptor beta chain is from a study of high-grade serous ovarian cancer treatment subgroups. For the study at large: On average, more than 14,000 reads and 6,500 to 8,000 unique TCR beta rearrangements were obtained per sample. The study, taken as a whole, reports: Without spatial data, bulk sequencing limits insight into HGSC tumor diversity. Only CDR3 was analyzed; CDR1 and CDR2 were not. Repertoire similarity ranged roughly 0.11 to 0.8 between tumors of one patient.

About this clone: Antigen: not known.

The method was immunoSEQ multiplex PCR; TCRdb's version includes in-frame clones alone and lacks a portion of them. Of around 7,000 clones in the sample, about 75% were seen once. Tumor samples were taken before definitive surgery or chemotherapy. The sample taken for sequencing was tumor tissue. The receptor was derived from a human donor with high-grade serous ovarian cancer.

The DNA for the CDR3 is TGTGCCAGCAGCTTAGGGACGAACTACAATGAGCAGTTCTTC. This codes for CASSLGTNYNEQFF. V usage is TRBV5-4 and J usage is TRBJ2-1; TRBD1 or TRBD2 may be the D gene (5 bases each). Trimming pared 2 bases from V and 3 bases from J, leaving 9 bases between. This CDR3 is built from 14 residues. The germline V gene has CDR1 SGHNT and CDR2 YYREEE (reference sequence).